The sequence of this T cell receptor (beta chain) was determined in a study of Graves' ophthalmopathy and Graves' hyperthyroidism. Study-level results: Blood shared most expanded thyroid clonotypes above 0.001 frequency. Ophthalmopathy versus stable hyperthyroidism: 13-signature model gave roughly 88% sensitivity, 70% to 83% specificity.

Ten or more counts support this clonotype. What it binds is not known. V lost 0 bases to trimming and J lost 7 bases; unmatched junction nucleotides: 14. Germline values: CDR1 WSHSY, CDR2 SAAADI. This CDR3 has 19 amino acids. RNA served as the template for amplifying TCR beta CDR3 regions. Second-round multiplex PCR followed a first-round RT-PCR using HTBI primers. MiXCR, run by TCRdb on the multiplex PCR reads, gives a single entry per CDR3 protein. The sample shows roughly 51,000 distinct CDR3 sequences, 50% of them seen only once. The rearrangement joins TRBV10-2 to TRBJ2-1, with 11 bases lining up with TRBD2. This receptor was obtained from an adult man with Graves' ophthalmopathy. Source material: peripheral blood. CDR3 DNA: TGCGCCAGCAGTGAGTCTCGGATAGCGGGGGGGCGATCGCGAAATGAGCAGTTCTTC. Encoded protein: CASSESRIAGGRSRNEQFF.